These 17 T cell receptor beta chains were sequenced from one sample in a study of regulatory T cells in long-lasting Graves disease. The time point is: newly diagnosed GD, antithyroid drugs for less than 3 months. The TCR library was made from RNA extracted from PBMCs. Investigators prepared the TCR beta libraries by applying iRepertoire HTBI primers and Arm-PCR of CDR3 regions. TCRdb reprocessed the multiplex PCR reads via MiXCR and lists one record per CDR3 protein. In the table there are hundreds of thousands of distinct CDR3 sequences, 15% to 19% of which are singletons. This specimen consisted of peripheral blood mononuclear cells (PBMCs), obtained at new diagnosis, from a patient treated with antithyroid drugs. These receptors were taken from a female donor with Graves disease.

The chain couples TRBV20-1 to TRBJ2-3; the match to TRBD2 covers 8 bases. Germline V CDR1 and CDR2: DFQATT, SNEGSKA (reference sequence). The length of the CDR3 is 17 residues. After removal of 0 bases from V and 1 base from J, the junction contained 9 bases not matched to a gene. DNA for the CDR3: TGCAGTGCTAGAGATTGGGCGGGGGGCTATCGCACAGATACGCAGTATTTT. Translated: CSARDWAGGYRTDTQYF.

This clonotype showed up many times. The V and J genes are TRBV20-1 and TRBJ1-5; D possibly corresponds to TRBD1 (5 bases). The ends were cut back, 4 bases at V and 0 bases at J, with 10 bases in the middle. This CDR3 contains 14 residues. The germline gives CDR1 DFQATT, CDR2 SNEGSKA (reference sequence). CDR3 coding DNA: TGCAGTGCTACGGGACGGCTTAGCAATCAGCCCCAGCATTTT. It yields the protein CSATGRLSNQPQHF.

This clonotype was detected a few times. The chain combines TRBV10-3 with TRBJ1-5; D is undetermined. The CDR3 consists of 14 residues. Germline V CDR1 and CDR2: ENHRY, SYGVKD. V was shortened by 8 bases and J by 1 base, with 12 bases between the two germline ends. The CDR3 spells CAIEGTGSNQPQHF. CDR3 in DNA: TGTGCCATCGAAGGTACGGGAAGCAATCAGCCCCAGCATTTT.

The chain carries TRBV28 and TRBJ2-7; TRBD1 agrees at 7 bases. This CDR3 has 14 amino acids. After removal of 6 bases from V and 3 bases from J, the junction contained 8 bases not matched to a gene. Germline V gene data show CDR1 as MDHEN and CDR2 as SYDVKM. In DNA form, the CDR3 reads TGTGCCAGCAGATACCGGGACAGACACTACGAGCAGTACTTC. Residues: CASRYRDRHYEQYF.

This chain links TRBV18 with TRBJ2-6, with 10 bases matching TRBD1. The CDR3 loop spans 15 amino acids. V lost 5 bases to trimming and J lost 2 bases; unmatched junction nucleotides: 0. Per germline, CDR1 KGHSH and CDR2 LQKENI. CDR3: CASSGQGAGANVLTF. The DNA of the CDR3 is TGTGCCAGCTCAGGACAGGGGGCTGGGGCCAACGTCCTGACTTTC.

About this clonotype: This sequence may be a read error, since a much larger clone differs from it by one base. The genes are TRBV2 and TRBJ1-5, with D possibly matching TRBD1 (6 bases). Germline values: CDR1 SNHLY, CDR2 FYNNEI. The V and J ends lost 4 bases and 4 bases respectively, with 14 bases between them. The CDR3 is 15 residues long. CDR3 sequence (DNA): TGTGCCAGCAGTGGTATGGGAGGGGGAAATCAGCCCCAGCATTTT. Translation gives CASSGMGGGNQPQHF.

V usage is TRBV10-3 and J usage is TRBJ2-5; D is unresolved. Per germline, CDR1 ENHRY and CDR2 SYGVKD. V lost 2 bases, J lost 4 bases, and 14 bases lay in between. This CDR3 comprises 15 residues. The CDR3 DNA reads as TGTGCCATCAGTGAGCGTCAGGCTCCAAGAGAGACCCAGTACTTC. As protein: CAISERQAPRETQYF.

The DNA for the CDR3 is TGTGCCAGCAGCAGTTCTGGGGGGCTATCTTTCTCTGGAAACACCATATATTTT. It yields the protein CASSSSGGLSFSGNTIYF. This chain links TRBV9 with TRBJ1-3; D might be TRBD1 (6 bases). Trimming shortened V by 4 bases and J by 0 bases, and 20 bases separated the two germline ends. Germline V gives CDR1 SGDLS, CDR2 YYNGEE. This CDR3 region has 18 residues.

This clonotype came up many times. J is TRBJ2-3 and V is TRBV7-9, with 9 nucleotides matching TRBD2. CDR1 and CDR2 (germline): SEHNR, FQNEAQ (reference sequence). The V gene end was trimmed by 6 bases and the J gene end by 2 bases; junction bases not matched to a gene: 12. The CDR3 spans 17 residues. The CDR3 here is CASRSSPLAGNTDTQYF. DNA for the CDR3: TGTGCCAGCAGAAGTAGTCCTCTAGCGGGGAACACAGATACGCAGTATTTT.

The sample holds many counts of this clonotype. The chain couples TRBV11-2 to TRBJ2-4; 12 bases agree with TRBD2. CDR1 and CDR2 from the germline V gene are SGHAT and FQNNGV. Trimming at V came to 5 bases and at J to 7 bases, leaving 6 bases not matched to a gene. This CDR3 has 15 amino acids. CDR3: CASSPSGGAPNIQYF. CDR3 DNA: TGTGCCAGCAGCCCTAGCGGGGGGGCTCCCAACATTCAGTACTTC.

This rearrangement joins TRBV20-1 to TRBJ2-7; 10 nucleotides align to TRBD1. V lost 1 base to trimming and J lost 4 bases; unmatched junction nucleotides: 16. Germline V gene sequence: CDR1 DFQATT, CDR2 SNEGSKA (reference sequence). The CDR3 has 18 amino acids. CDR3 amino acids: CSARGKDRGFWSIYEQYF. The CDR3 DNA sequence: TGCAGTGCTAGAGGAAAGGACAGGGGGTTTTGGTCCATATACGAGCAGTACTTC.

This clonotype was picked up many times. This chain links TRBV2 with TRBJ2-7; D uncertain. Germline lookup yields CDR1 SNHLY and CDR2 FYNNEI. The CDR3 is 14 amino acids. The V and J ends lost 4 bases and 4 bases respectively, with 14 bases between them. The CDR3 sequence is CASSVNRDQYEQYF. DNA of the CDR3: TGTGCCAGCAGTGTTAACCGTGATCAATACGAGCAGTACTTC. Full variable domain (remainder filled in from reference TRBV2 and TRBJ2-7): EPEVTQTPSHQVTQMGQEVILRCVPISNHLYFYWYRQILGQKVEFLVSFYNNEISEKSEIFDDQFSVERPDGSNFTLKIRSTKLEDSAMYFCASSVNRDQYEQYFGPGTRLTVT.

This clonotype was counted at least ten times. The CDR3 here is CSAGTSAYEQYF. Here the CDR3 DNA reads TGCAGTGCCGGTACTAGTGCCTACGAGCAGTACTTC. This chain joins TRBV20-1 and TRBJ2-7, with D possibly matching TRBD2 (5 bases). The length of the CDR3 is 12 residues. CDR1 and CDR2 (germline): DFQATT, SNEGSKA (reference sequence). The germline V and J ends were trimmed by 6 bases and 2 bases, with 11 bases remaining between them.

This clonotype was observed a handful of times. The V and J genes are TRBV5-1 and TRBJ1-2; TRBD1 is a possible D gene (5 bases). Germline CDR1 and CDR2: SGHRS and YFSETQ. Trimming stripped 2 bases from V and 7 bases from J, with 12 bases between. The CDR3 sequence is 13 residues long. As DNA, the CDR3 is TGCGCCAGCAGCTTTGACAAGGGGTCTGGCTACACCTTC. Its protein product is CASSFDKGSGYTF.

This chain links TRBV18 with TRBJ1-4; D perhaps matches TRBD1 (6 bases). Trimming cost V 2 bases and J 7 bases, with 20 bases left between them. The CDR3 extends over 17 amino acids. In germline, CDR1 is KGHSH, CDR2 LQKENI. CDR3 DNA: TGTGCCAGCTCACCAAGTGGACAGCAAACAACGGGTGAAAAACTGTTTTTT. Encoded protein: CASSPSGQQTTGEKLFF.

Ten or more counts support this clonotype. This chain joins TRBV5-1 and TRBJ2-3; 11 bases map to TRBD1. The CDR3 is 17 amino acids. Per the germline V gene, CDR1 is SGHRS and CDR2 is YFSETQ. The V segment lost 4 bases and the J segment 2 bases; nucleotides outside the gene matches: 9. Here the CDR3 DNA reads TGCGCCAGCAGCCTCAGGCTGGGACAGGGGGTCACAGATACGCAGTATTTT. Translation: CASSLRLGQGVTDTQYF.

This clonotype came up a few times. With a much larger clone just one base away, this may be a read error. V gene TRBV3-1 combines with J gene TRBJ1-1; maybe TRBD1 (6 bases). Germline values: CDR1 LGHDT, CDR2 YNNKEL (reference sequence). The CDR3 consists of 16 residues. CDR3 sequence reads: CASGQEAQGSLSEAFF. The CDR3 nucleotides are TGTGCCAGCGGCCAAGAAGCCCAGGGGAGTTTGTCTGAAGCTTTCTTT.